Listed below are T cell receptor beta chains from one sample, sequenced in a study of blood T cell repertoires in COVID-19. This table comes from immunoSEQ multiplex PCR, and its TCRdb copy is limited to in-frame clones, with some not included. The repertoire holds 250,000 to 300,000 clones, with about 80% as singletons. Material for sequencing was peripheral blood. Every receptor here comes from a woman older than 75 with acute or convalescent COVID-19. Both conserved end residues are part of each CDR3. Fields, in order: D gene, V gene, CDR3 protein. D genes are given only for firm matches.

NA	TRBV20-1	CSASLTGGGTDTQYF
TRBD1	TRBV28	CASNDRGRYEKLFF
NA	TRBV6-5	CASSSQTTTQETQYF
NA	TRBV5-4	CASSLGHSNSPLHF
NA	TRBV19	CASTRVWGSYEQYF
TRBD1	TRBV2	CASNGQGPDYGYTF
NA	TRBV6-5	CASSYSARSYEQYF
NA	TRBV27	CASPLPLIRAELHNEQFF
NA	TRBV5-1	CASSQNRDNSPLHF
NA	TRBV27	CASNIRQGITEAFF
NA	TRBV18	CASSPRQGSNTGELFF
NA	TRBV4-1	CASSQEGAVVGSPLHF
TRBD2	TRBV10-3	CAISESGLLATNTGELFF
NA	TRBV5-1	CASSLAGGYHSPLHF
NA	TRBV13	CASSFYRSSSYNEQFF
NA	TRBV18	CASSQSSYNEQFF
TRBD2	TRBV5-4	CAWTSAYEQYF
NA	TRBV4-2	CASSQGGGYTDTQYF
TRBD1	TRBV2	CASRDRAHEQYF
TRBD1	TRBV6-5	CASRGTGKAEQYF
TRBD2	TRBV7-6	CASSLEGSGRTDTQYF
TRBD1	TRBV4-1	CASSMTGDTQYF
TRBD2	TRBV27	CASSQGTRPSGETQYF
NA	TRBV3-1/TRBV3-2	CASSQGVGVGPEKLFF
NA	TRBV19	CASSIARGAYEQYF
TRBD2	TRBV5-1	CASSLVSSGSFDEQYF
TRBD1	TRBV2	CASSTRDRLKQPQHF